This T cell receptor beta chain was identified during a study of siplizumab effects on memory and regulatory T cells. Notes on the study in general: Memory cells that were CD4+ and unstimulated gave rise to alloreactive sequences, which siplizumab significantly reduced. A mean of roughly 68% of mappable alloreactive CD4+ clones were Treg-derived with siplizumab, compared with about 30% in controls. Naive T cells were seemingly more diverse than memory cells, and major contributions to the alloresponse seemed to be made by them.

Regarding this clone: The antigen is undetermined.

TCR templates numbering around 110,000 were assayed per sample. Sequenced by immunoSEQ multiplex PCR; TCRdb stores in-frame clones only, minus some. Among some 65,000 clones listed, 88% were seen once. From germline, CDR1 is GTSNPN and CDR2 SVGIG (reference sequence). Trimming took 8 bases from V and 2 from J, leaving 16 bases between them. The CDR3 covers 14 residues. The sequence was collected from a human donor in good health. The chain combines TRBV30 with TRBJ1-3; D gene ambiguous. The sequencing input was Tregs sorted from blood. CDR3 region: CATTLLGPGNTIYF. The CDR3 region has the DNA TGTGCCACGACACTGCTTGGACCTGGAAACACCATATATTTT.